The clone carrying this T cell receptor (beta chain) was seen a handful of times. MiXCR was run by TCRdb on the 5' RACE reads, yielding one entry per CDR3 protein. The sample shows roughly 99,000 distinct CDR3 sequences, approximately 19% of them seen only once. Germline V gives CDR1 SGHNT, CDR2 YENEEA. The CDR3 is made up of 14 amino acids. V was pared by 5 bases and J by 10 bases, with 18 bases between. The sample comes from a study of spatial heterogeneity in lung cancer. The time point was: blood at routine non-recurrence follow-up after resection. The sequenced sample was PBMCs, obtained at follow-up. The V gene is TRBV11-3, the J gene TRBJ2-1; D could derive from TRBD1 or TRBD2 (5 bases each). The source is a male donor with early-stage non-small cell lung cancer. The CDR3: CASSVSGTPGEQFF. The CDR3 DNA follows: TGTGCCAGCAGCGTTTCCGGGACGCCGGGCGAGCAGTTCTTC.